The clone carrying this T cell receptor beta chain was recorded many times. This entry comes from a study of T cells in Graves' hyperthyroidism and ophthalmopathy. From germline, CDR1 is DFQATT and CDR2 SNEGSKA (reference sequence). Trimming cost V 0 bases and J 6 bases, with 15 bases left between them. The CDR3 is made up of 15 amino acids. Template material for amplifying TCR beta CDR3 regions consisted of RNA transcripts. A first-round RT-PCR of the TCR CDR3 used the HTBI primer set. TCRdb reprocessed the multiplex PCR reads with MiXCR, giving one entry per CDR3 protein. This table holds a few hundred thousand distinct CDR3 sequences, about 15% found once.

The chain joins TRBV20-1 to TRBJ1-5; maybe TRBD1 (5 bases). Sample: blood. The sequence derives from a woman aged 18-29 years with Graves' hyperthyroidism that later progressed to Graves' ophthalmopathy. For the CDR3, the DNA is TGCAGTGCTAGAGATCCCAGGGACGGGGGTCAGCCCCAGCATTTT. Amino acid sequence: CSARDPRDGGQPQHF.